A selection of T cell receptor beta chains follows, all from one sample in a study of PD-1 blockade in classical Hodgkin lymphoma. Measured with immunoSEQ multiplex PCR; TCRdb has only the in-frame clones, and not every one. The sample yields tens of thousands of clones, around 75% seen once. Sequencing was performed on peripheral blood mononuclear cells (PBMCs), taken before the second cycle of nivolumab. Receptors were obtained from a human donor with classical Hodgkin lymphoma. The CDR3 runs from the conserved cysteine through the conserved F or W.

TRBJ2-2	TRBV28	CASSFLGGVAGELFF
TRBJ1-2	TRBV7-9	CASSPQVSYGYTF
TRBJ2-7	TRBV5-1	CASSSGLGSYEQYF
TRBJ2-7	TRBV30	CAWFYPRALAGAPIYEQYF
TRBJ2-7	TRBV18	CASSPGTLSQYEQYF
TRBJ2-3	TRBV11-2	CASSPWTGIRTDTQYF
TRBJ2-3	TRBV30	CALSQLTDTQYF
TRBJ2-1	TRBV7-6	CASSQFEDRSYNEQFF
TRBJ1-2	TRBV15	CATSRDRGEFYGYTF
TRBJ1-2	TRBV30	CAWTGGGYGYTF
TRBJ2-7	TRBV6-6	CASSYSDGYEQYF
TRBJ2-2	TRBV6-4	CASSPGPNVGELFF
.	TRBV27	CASTVSPSGRVDEQYF
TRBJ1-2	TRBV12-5	CASGLDVAPQIGYTF
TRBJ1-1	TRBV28	CASSLGRNTEAFF
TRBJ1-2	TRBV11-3	CASSYGESGYTF
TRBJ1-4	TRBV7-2	CASSRGQANEKLFF
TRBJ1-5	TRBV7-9	CASSLVNQPQHF
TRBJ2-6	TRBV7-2	CASSIQVRTSGANVLTF
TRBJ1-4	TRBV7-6	CASSLGGQGAEKLFF
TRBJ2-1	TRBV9	CASSVRPGVGDEQFF
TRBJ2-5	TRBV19	CASSTRQGETQYF
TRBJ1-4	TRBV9	CASSSSPGGGSNEKLFF
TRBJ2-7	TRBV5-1	CASSDPGLAEKSSSYEQYF
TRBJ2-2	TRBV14	CASSQVAGDTGELFF